The sequence of this T cell receptor beta chain was determined in a study of T cell repertoires in cytomegalovirus infection. Study in general: Carrying CMV and the relevant HLA type showed in public TCR beta signatures.

This clonotype has at least ten counts. Germline-derived CDR1 and CDR2 are SGHTA and FQGNSA. The germline V and J ends were trimmed by 4 bases and 0 bases, with 6 bases remaining between them. CDR3 length: 13 residues. Each CDR3 protein is one row after TCRdb ran MiXCR on the reads. The sample lists 200,000 to 300,000 distinct CDR3 sequences, around 8.7% occurring once. Sequencing was carried out using PBMCs. The sequence was obtained from a human donor in good health (CMV status not recorded). Some clones in this sample may be carry-over from other donors' samples. V is TRBV7-2 and J is TRBJ2-5; D possibly corresponds to TRBD1 (6 bases). The CDR3 protein is CASSWDNQETQYF. CDR3 coding DNA: TGTGCCAGCAGCTGGGACAACCAAGAGACCCAGTACTTC.